These T cell receptor beta chains were read from a single sample in a study of pediatric ulcerative colitis. Clones were sequenced by immunoSEQ multiplex PCR, and TCRdb holds only the in-frame ones, with some missing. Of around 14,000 clones in the sample, approximately 90% were seen once. The sequenced sample consisted of blood. These receptors were obtained from a boy aged 5-17 years with moderate ulcerative colitis. Each CDR3 is given with its conserved first and last residue. Each record gives: J gene, D gene, V gene, clone size, CDR3 protein, CDR3 DNA. A D gene is named only where the DNA matches it firmly. A row's size may be missing; if present it is once, few, many or a size class.

TRBJ2-1,.,TRBV13,.,CASSQSLNNEQFF,TGTGCCAGCAGTCAAAGCTTGAACAATGAGCAGTTCTTC
TRBJ1-3,.,TRBV10-3,.,CAISEGGSGNTIYF,TGTGCCATCAGTGAGGGGGGCTCTGGAAACACCATATATTTT
TRBJ1-5,.,TRBV2,.,CASSESGLGGAQHF,TGTGCCAGCAGTGAATCGGGCCTCGGCGGAGCCCAGCATTTT
TRBJ2-2,.,TRBV2,.,CASRDFWGPGELFF,TGTGCCAGCAGGGACTTTTGGGGACCCGGGGAGCTGTTTTTT
TRBJ2-2,.,TRBV12-5,.,CASAGVPGELFF,TGTGCTAGTGCGGGCGTTCCCGGGGAGCTGTTTTTT
TRBJ2-7,.,TRBV28,.,CASRSNQGIEQYF,TGTGCCAGCAGGTCGAACCAGGGGATCGAGCAGTACTTC
TRBJ1-4,.,TRBV5-1,once,CASSLGGRLNEKLFF,TGCGCCAGCAGCTTGGGCGGACGGTTAAATGAAAAACTGTTTTTT
TRBJ2-5,.,TRBV5-4,.,CASSLPGDQKETQYF,TGTGCCAGCAGCCTGCCGGGAGACCAAAAAGAGACCCAGTACTTC
TRBJ2-3,.,TRBV9,once,CASTKTGTRYTDTQYF,TGTGCCAGCACAAAAACCGGGACACGATACACAGATACGCAGTATTTT
TRBJ2-1,TRBD2,TRBV28,.,CASSLSPLATGSRPDNEQFF,TGTGCCAGCAGTTTATCCCCACTAGCGACTGGCTCCCGACCGGACAATGAGCAGTTCTTC
TRBJ2-3,.,TRBV30,.,CAWSVRVTDTQYF,TGTGCCTGGAGTGTAAGGGTCACAGATACGCAGTATTTT
TRBJ1-2,TRBD1,TRBV15,.,CATGKAGTGYGYTF,TGTGCCACCGGTAAAGCCGGGACAGGCTATGGCTACACCTTC
TRBJ1-2,.,TRBV5-6,.,CASSLAQGLYGYTF,TGTGCCAGCAGCTTGGCACAGGGTCTCTATGGCTACACCTTC
TRBJ2-1,TRBD2,TRBV13,.,CASSSGGLAGLRDFNEQFF,TGTGCCAGCAGCTCCGGAGGGCTAGCGGGACTGAGGGACTTTAATGAGCAGTTCTTC
TRBJ2-7,.,TRBV2,.,CASSEDGGRTTYEQYF,TGTGCCAGCAGTGAAGACGGGGGACGGACAACCTACGAGCAGTACTTC
TRBJ2-7,TRBD2,TRBV4-2,.,CASSQAGLAGRYEQYF,TGTGCCAGCAGCCAAGCCGGACTAGCGGGACGCTACGAGCAGTACTTC
TRBJ1-2,.,TRBV21-1,.,CASSKCGPWGGYTF,TGTGCCAGCAGCAAATGCGGGCCTTGGGGTGGCTACACCTTC
TRBJ1-3,.,TRBV5-1,.,CASTLGTTYSGNTIYF,TGCGCCAGCACCCTGGGGACTACGTACTCTGGAAACACCATATATTTT
TRBJ2-7,.,TRBV7-2,.,CASSISPLGYEQYF,TGTGCCAGCAGCATTTCCCCTCTAGGCTACGAGCAGTACTTC
TRBJ2-1,.,TRBV23-1,.,CASSQSRTDPRFLPTNNEQFF,TGCGCCAGCAGTCAATCTAGAACAGACCCTCGTTTTCTACCAACGAATAATGAGCAGTTCTTC
TRBJ1-1,.,TRBV11-1,.,CASSLILNTEAFF,TGTGCCAGCAGCTTAATTCTGAACACTGAAGCTTTCTTT
TRBJ1-2,.,TRBV4-1,few,CASSQDRAYGYTF,TGCGCCAGCAGCCAAGACAGGGCCTATGGCTACACCTTC
TRBJ1-3,.,TRBV30,.,CAWSSGRLDTIYF,TGTGCCTGGAGTTCAGGCAGGCTAGACACCATATATTTT
TRBJ1-2,TRBD1,TRBV23-1,.,CASSQPTDRGARDYGYTF,TGCGCCAGCAGTCAACCGACGGACAGGGGGGCCAGGGACTATGGCTACACCTTC
TRBJ1-2,.,TRBV21-1,.,CASGDSGSNYGYTF,TGTGCCAGCGGTGATTCAGGCAGTAACTATGGCTACACCTTC
TRBJ2-7,.,TRBV28,.,CASSFTLSASYEQYF,TGTGCCAGCAGTTTTACCCTCTCCGCTTCATACGAGCAGTACTTC
TRBJ2-7,.,TRBV18,.,CASSPGPGTPGSYEQYF,TGTGCCAGCTCACCAGGGCCCGGGACTCCCGGATCCTACGAGCAGTACTTC
TRBJ1-2,TRBD1,TRBV7-9,few,CASRDGGQGFYGYTF,TGTGCCAGCAGGGACGGAGGACAGGGGTTCTATGGCTACACCTTC
TRBJ2-1,.,TRBV7-9,once,CASSILRNEQFF,TGTGCCAGCAGCATACTGAGGAATGAGCAGTTCTTC
TRBJ1-4,.,TRBV4-2,.,CASSQDRGAGREKLFF,TGTGCCAGCAGCCAAGATCGGGGGGCAGGACGCGAAAAACTGTTTTTT
TRBJ2-7,.,TRBV4-1,.,CASSQRSGGGEQYF,TGCGCCAGCAGCCAAAGGTCGGGTGGAGGCGAGCAGTACTTC
TRBJ2-5,.,TRBV6-1,.,CASEWGRQETQYF,TGTGCCAGCGAATGGGGCAGACAAGAGACCCAGTACTTC
TRBJ1-1,TRBD1,TRBV19,.,CASSGTGYTEAFF,TGTGCCAGTAGTGGGACAGGGTACACTGAAGCTTTCTTT
TRBJ2-3,.,TRBV9,.,CASSAQGTDTQYF,TGTGCCAGCAGCGCACAGGGCACAGATACGCAGTATTTT
TRBJ1-1,TRBD1,TRBV5-1,.,CASSLVQGENTEAFF,TGCGCCAGCAGCTTGGTTCAGGGGGAGAACACTGAAGCTTTCTTT
TRBJ2-7,.,TRBV18,.,CASSPPRGSYEQYF,TGTGCCAGCTCACCACCTCGGGGCTCCTACGAGCAGTACTTC
TRBJ2-7,.,TRBV18,.,CASSPAGEGEQYF,TGTGCCAGCTCACCTGCAGGGGAGGGCGAGCAGTACTTC
TRBJ2-3,.,TRBV7-2,.,CASPTERGFGTQYF,TGTGCCAGCCCGACTGAACGGGGGTTTGGGACGCAGTATTTT
TRBJ2-7,.,TRBV6-5,once,CASSYSRESYEQYF,TGTGCCAGCAGTTACTCGCGGGAATCCTACGAGCAGTACTTC
TRBJ2-2,TRBD2,TRBV7-9,.,CASRLSGGNTGELFF,TGTGCCAGCAGACTCAGCGGGGGGAACACCGGGGAGCTGTTTTTT
TRBJ2-3,.,TRBV19,.,CASSMATSTDTQYF,TGTGCCAGTAGTATGGCAACTAGCACAGATACGCAGTATTTT
TRBJ1-1,.,TRBV7-9,.,CASIDRGASTEAFF,TGTGCCAGCATCGATCGGGGGGCAAGCACTGAAGCTTTCTTT
TRBJ2-5,.,TRBV7-9,.,CASSRVTLVARETQYF,TGTGCCAGCAGCCGCGTGACCCTAGTCGCCCGAGAGACCCAGTACTTC
TRBJ1-3,.,TRBV19,.,CATGQGSGNTIYF,TGTGCCACGGGGCAGGGCTCTGGAAACACCATATATTTT
TRBJ1-5,.,TRBV5-5,once,CASSLWGSNQPQHF,TGTGCCAGCAGCTTATGGGGTAGCAATCAGCCCCAGCATTTT
TRBJ2-5,.,TRBV5-4,.,CASSLEGNRVQETQYF,TGTGCCAGCAGCTTGGAGGGCAACCGAGTCCAAGAGACCCAGTACTTC
TRBJ2-5,.,TRBV2,.,CASASSRGETQYF,TGTGCCAGCGCTTCTTCAAGAGGAGAGACCCAGTACTTC
TRBJ1-1,.,TRBV2,.,CASSPQPETEAFF,TGTGCCAGCAGCCCTCAGCCCGAGACTGAAGCTTTCTTT
TRBJ2-7,.,TRBV6-1,.,CASSEARRRTYEQYF,TGTGCCAGCAGTGAGGCCCGAAGGAGGACCTACGAGCAGTACTTC
TRBJ2-3,TRBD1,TRBV5-1,.,CASSLKKHRGDTQYF,TGCGCCAGCAGCCTCAAAAAGCACAGGGGAGATACGCAGTATTTT
TRBJ1-2,.,TRBV2,.,CASSVVVGDSGGYTF,TGTGCCAGCAGTGTAGTGGTCGGGGACTCGGGAGGCTACACCTTC